This T cell receptor beta chain appears in the sequencing data of a study of OX40 agonist ivuxolimab in advanced cancers. Repertoires were generated with immunoSEQ multiplex PCR, while TCRdb's copy carries only in-frame clones and drops some. The repertoire consists of tens of thousands of clones, with 70% to 90% occurring once and the leading ten covering more than 50%. Material: CD4+ or CD8+ T cells sorted from blood, obtained in a trial of the OX40 agonist ivuxolimab. This clonotype originated in an adult with an advanced solid tumor such as melanoma, head and neck, liver or kidney cancer.

CDR3 region: CASSHSPNRESSGNTIYF. The DNA for the CDR3 is TGTGCCAGCAGCCACTCCCCTAACAGGGAAAGCTCTGGAAACACCATATATTTT. The genes are TRBV7-9 and TRBJ1-3; D is possibly TRBD1 (6 bases). CDR3 length: 18 amino acids. Germline V gene data show CDR1 as SEHNR and CDR2 as FQNEAQ (reference sequence). The ends were cut back, 5 bases at V and 0 bases at J, with 20 bases in the middle.